A single T cell receptor beta chain is shown here with its context. Its antigen target is currently unknown. Within one base of it there is no much larger clone, and no base qualities were kept. This specimen belongs to a study of cytomegalovirus exposure and HLA in healthy donors (dated by TCRdb to 2016 to 2017). Background for the entire study: In an earlier analysis of some 610 of the donors, around 300 Gb of sequence data and 100 million or so unique TCR beta sequences from roughly 190 million T cells were reported. An early release covering about 600 HLA-typed donors comprised about 300 gigabases of sequencing data and some 79 million unique TCR sequences. The genetic ancestry cluster associated with self-reported Caucasian donors included about four fifths of the 350 to 500 genotyped donors. The study was designed to test whether signatures of past pathogen exposure could be identified by cataloging public T cell receptors. The T cell repertoires of 666 subjects were profiled by immunosequencing and related to cytomegalovirus serostatus. In addition to the first cohort of around 670 subjects, a separate validation cohort of approximately 130 different subjects was used. To predict cytomegalovirus infection status, the study combined high-throughput TCR immunosequencing, statistical association of individual TCRs with disease status, and machine learning. A later analysis re-analyzed previously published TCR beta repertoires from roughly 690 donors and added high-resolution HLA genotyping to study TCR occurrence patterns. The later analysis used no new phenotypic data to find candidate immune exposures, relying instead on TCR beta sequences and their occurrence across donors. An earlier analysis of 500 to 750 of the donors applied high-throughput TCR beta sequencing to assess whether each TCR beta V gene segment acted as functional or pseudogenic. Donor age, sex, ethnicity and CMV serostatus were compiled alongside the repertoire data. A later genetic analysis took genome-wide SNP genotypes for about 65% of the 666 donors and used that subset as a discovery cohort. All discovery cohort repertoires had been generated on a single sequencing platform. HLA typing included class I and class II loci at four-digit resolution. The number of typed donors differed by locus: roughly 629-640 for A, B, C, DRB1 and DQB1; 500 to 550 for DQA1; approximately 610 for DPA1; and roughly 470 for DPB1. Roughly five DR-DQ haplotypes were handled as single units for association and clustering, since linkage in the cohort was strong. Among some 400 genotyped donors of the cohort, an average of about 240,000 unique TCR beta nucleotide sequences was sequenced per donor, of which 15% to 20% were non-productive. The paper's findings and limits, for the study overall: A further reported finding was that TCR beta sequences accurately predicted the HLA-A and HLA-B alleles for most subjects in the first cohort. V-gene and J-gene trimming of TCR beta chains was associated with a missense DCLRE1C variant in a later genetic analysis, and the association was replicated in an independent cohort. A later analysis found that HLA-associated TCR beta chains were more clonally expanded and had lower generation probabilities than equally common non-associated chains. In both the original and validation cohorts, the classifier was reported to diagnose cytomegalovirus status with high specificity and sensitivity. The authors suggested that the approach could potentially be extended to other disease states and immunological phenotypes. A later genetic analysis reported fewer N-insertions in productive TCRs among donors in an Asian-associated ancestry cluster than the roughly 620-donor mean. Most TCR sequences were seen in very few donors, while some public TCRs were found in many individuals. Most CMV-associated TCR beta chains appeared to be HLA-restricted in a later analysis, and the HLA associations seemed to be driven largely by CMV exposure. A total of about 150 TCR beta chains were listed by the study as associated with cytomegalovirus. The sequencing pipeline was judged likely to have produced a cluster of highly shared sequence variants as a technical artifact. In an earlier analysis of approximately 590 of the donors, most TCR beta V segments were observed in productive rearrangements about 87% or about 30% of the time, broadly matching IMGT annotations. Some 16 rarely observed V segments, including chromosome 9 orphons, were excluded from the earlier analysis of approximately 500 of the donors because counts were too low. Linkage disequilibrium might explain the correlated functional status among segregating V segments, but an unknown experimental factor could not be excluded. In a later analysis, the rate of TCR association differed among HLA loci, with DRB1 alleles having the most associated TCRs and HLA-C alleles having the fewest. When HLA alleles, especially DR and DQ, strongly co-occurred, attributing TCR associations to individual alleles was difficult. Sequencing depth was assumed to be roughly uniform across donors in the presence/absence analyses, though that assumption may not hold. Because HLA typing was unavailable for some donors at each locus, only the typed subset was used in association tests. For the cohort, immune exposure information was limited to CMV serostatus. The 87-base-pair reads could not distinguish some IMGT-functional V segments, including TRBV6-2 and TRBV6-3, so those segments were excluded. A later analysis reported that several top co-occurrence clusters appeared linked to parvovirus B19, influenza, CMV and Epstein-Barr virus. Specific HLA alleles were associated with 15,000 to 20,000 TCR beta sequences at a false discovery rate of 0.05 in a later analysis. The cohort was sequenced for TCR beta chains only, and without alpha or paired-chain data the features that could be detected were limited. Three of the identified cytomegalovirus-associated TCR beta chains were confirmed in vitro to be specific for cytomegalovirus antigens.

Cut back by 5 bases and 3 bases, the V and J ends lie 5 bases apart. CDR1 and CDR2 are drawn from the germline V gene: SGHTA, FQGNSA. Spanning cysteine to phenylalanine, the CDR3 consists of 11 amino acids. CDR3 DNA is the only sequence kept; it has 33 bases, read in frame from the first base. In total, 600 or so healthy bone marrow donors made up the cohort. Cohort members were all nominally healthy when sampled, although unrecorded immune exposures were likely present. The donor tested CMV seropositive and was one of the 289 seropositive cohort members. Every donor gave a peripheral blood sample, and the peripheral blood mononuclear cells from that sample were used for TCR beta sequencing. Genomic DNA was extracted from the blood cell samples with the Qiagen DNeasy Blood Extraction Kit. The library came from the immunoSEQ multiplex PCR assay. For the multiplex PCR, a mixture combining 60 forward primers for TCR Vbeta segments and 13 reverse primers for TCR Jbeta segments was used. Amplification of the CDR3 region of rearranged TCR beta genes was performed with a multiplex PCR assay on genomic DNA. On the Illumina HiSeq System, the amplified TCR beta libraries were sequenced as 87-base-pair reads. The source study handled its data this way. In a later analysis, some 80 million unique TCR beta chains were counted across the 500 to 700 repertoires, and roughly 11 million of these chains were shared by at least two donors. Raw reads were error-corrected and collapsed into unique sequences by a nearest-neighbor algorithm in which closely related sequences were merged to remove PCR and sequencing errors. V, D and J gene segments were assigned by aligning CDR3 sequences to IMGT reference sequences. Each retained sequence needed at least a six-nucleotide match to both a V gene segment and a J gene segment. Rearrangements were classified as productive when the CDR3 lacked stop codons and remained in frame with V and J, and all other rearrangements were classified as non-productive. CDR3 was defined by IMGT convention, running from the second conserved V-encoded cysteine to the conserved J-encoded phenylalanine. In an earlier analysis of around 540 of the donors, sequences lacking an unambiguous match to a single V gene segment were excluded. An earlier analysis of under 750 of the donors called V segments functional above 56.7% productive rearrangements and segregating when the between-donor standard deviation exceeded 5%. A statistical classification framework was built for diagnosing cytomegalovirus status from the catalog of TCR beta chain sequences. A later analysis assigned V and J genes by comparing TCR nucleotide sequences with IMGT/GENE-DB human TR gene sequences. In a later analysis, CDR3 sequences and most-parsimonious VDJ recombination scenarios were assigned using the TCRdist pipeline. In a later analysis, every TCR beta chain was defined by the combination of its CDR3 amino acid sequence and its V-gene family, and reads without a unique V-gene family were dropped. A later analysis removed 500 to 650 highly shared, low-generation-probability nucleotide sequences to deal with suspected cross-contamination and a sequencing artifact. In a later analysis, a clonal expansion index was calculated for each public chain from normalized within-repertoire ranks of inferred template counts. Generation probabilities in a later analysis came from a VDJ recombination model fitted to out-of-frame rearrangements, and those results were checked against IGoR. Hypergeometric tests were used in a later analysis to score TCR-TCR, TCR-HLA and TCR-CMV co-occurrence, with a repertoire-size bias correction applied to the TCR pairs. In a later analysis, false discovery rates were estimated by permuting HLA or CMV assignments 20 times. In a later analysis, co-occurring TCRs were grouped with DBSCAN, and TCRdist sequence similarity was added when clustering was performed within HLA-allele-positive subsets. Co-occurrence clustering excluded repertoires with fewer than 30,000 or more than 120,000 public chains, plus five with anomalous nucleotide sharing. TCRdb obtained this table from immuneACCESS and retained in-frame rearrangements with V and J assigned. These tables miss some clones; where compared with another copy, unresolved V genes account for less than half of the shortfall, and the remainder is unexplained. That table supplies the V and J calls and clone size; D and trimming were determined from the DNA. The sample table records 150,000 to 200,000 clones; approximately 72% of these occur just once. The top ten constitute around 7% of the sample.

The sequenced sample consisted of PBMCs. The sequence links TRBV7-2 to TRBJ2-7, with the identity of the D gene unclear. The receptor comes from a man aged 40-49 years in good health and CMV-seropositive. The bases are TGTGCCAGCAGCGTGTACTACGAGCAGTACTTC. This translates into CASSVYYEQYF. Extended through the reference TRBV7-2 and TRBJ2-7 proteins, this CDR3 yields the full variable domain: GAGVSQSPSNKVTEKGKDVELRCDPISGHTALYWYRQSLGQGLEFLIYFQGNSAPDKSGLPSDRFSAERTGGSVSTLTIQRTQQEDSAVYLCASSVYYEQYFGPGTRLTVT.